The clone carrying this T cell receptor (beta chain) showed up many times. Its antigen is not identified. This record comes from a study of early T cells in non-severe SARS-CoV-2 infection. For the study at large: Sequencing of bulk RNA from unsorted whole blood was done, without chain pairing.

Unique molecular identifiers were added to individual cDNA molecules. TCRdb reprocessed the 5' RACE reads via MiXCR and lists one record per CDR3 protein. The top ten clones hold 6.4% of a sample with about 68,000 distinct CDR3 sequences, under 13% of them seen once. Findings of the study overall: Reliance on VDJdb matching favored anti-spike CD8 responses; private and CD4 specificities were missed.

The material sequenced was whole blood. This receptor was obtained from an adult who was a healthcare worker with PCR-confirmed SARS-CoV-2 infection or an uninfected control (not recorded which).

CDR3 region: CASSRDGAYEQYF. The DNA for the CDR3 is TGTGCCAGCAGTCGGGACGGAGCCTACGAGCAGTACTTC. The chain couples TRBV28 to TRBJ2-7; D is possibly TRBD1 or TRBD2 (5 bases each). Per germline, CDR1 MDHEN and CDR2 SYDVKM. The CDR3 extends over 13 amino acids. Trimming removed 5 bases at V and 2 bases at J, with 10 bases between. The full variable domain, with the rest looked up from reference TRBV28 and TRBJ2-7, is DVKVTQSSRYLVKRTGEKVFLECVQDMDHENMFWYRQDPGLGLRLIYFSYDVKMKEKGDIPEGYSVSREKKERFSLILESASTNQTSMYLCASSRDGAYEQYFGPGTRLTVT.